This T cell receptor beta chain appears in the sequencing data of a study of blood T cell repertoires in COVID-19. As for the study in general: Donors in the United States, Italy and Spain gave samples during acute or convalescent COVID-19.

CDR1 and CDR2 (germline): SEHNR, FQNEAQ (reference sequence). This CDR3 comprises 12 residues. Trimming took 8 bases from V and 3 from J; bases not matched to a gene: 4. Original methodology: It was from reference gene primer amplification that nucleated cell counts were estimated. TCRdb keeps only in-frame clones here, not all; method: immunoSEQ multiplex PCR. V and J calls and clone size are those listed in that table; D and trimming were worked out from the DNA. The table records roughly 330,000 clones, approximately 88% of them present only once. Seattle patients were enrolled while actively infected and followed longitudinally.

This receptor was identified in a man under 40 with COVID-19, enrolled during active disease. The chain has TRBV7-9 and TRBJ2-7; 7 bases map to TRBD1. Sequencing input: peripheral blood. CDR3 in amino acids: CASGTGVYEQYF. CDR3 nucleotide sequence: TGTGCCAGCGGTACAGGGGTCTACGAGCAGTACTTC. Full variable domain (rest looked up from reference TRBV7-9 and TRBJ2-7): DTGVSQNPRHKITKRGQNVTFRCDPISEHNRLYWYRQTLGQGPEFLTYFQNEAQLEKSRLLSDRFSAERPKGSFSTLEIQRTEQGDSAMYLCASGTGVYEQYFGPGTRLTVT.